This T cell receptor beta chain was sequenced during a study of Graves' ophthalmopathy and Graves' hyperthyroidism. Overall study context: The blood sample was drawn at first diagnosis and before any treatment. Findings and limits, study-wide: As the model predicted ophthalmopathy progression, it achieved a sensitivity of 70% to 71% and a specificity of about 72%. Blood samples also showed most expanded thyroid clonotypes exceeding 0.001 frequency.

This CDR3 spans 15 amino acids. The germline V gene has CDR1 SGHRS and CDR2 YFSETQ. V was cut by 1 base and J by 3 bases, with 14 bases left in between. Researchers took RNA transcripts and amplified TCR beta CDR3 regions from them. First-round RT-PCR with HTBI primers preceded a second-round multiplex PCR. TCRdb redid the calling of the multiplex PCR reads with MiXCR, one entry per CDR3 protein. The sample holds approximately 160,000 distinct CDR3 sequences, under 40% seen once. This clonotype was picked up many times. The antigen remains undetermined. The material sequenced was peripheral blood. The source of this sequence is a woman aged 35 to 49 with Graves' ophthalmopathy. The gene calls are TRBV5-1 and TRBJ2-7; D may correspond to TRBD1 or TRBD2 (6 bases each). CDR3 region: CASSLQGPGLYEQYF. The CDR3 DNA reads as TGCGCCAGCAGCTTGCAGGGGCCGGGACTCTACGAGCAGTACTTC.